A single sample gave rise to the 27 T cell receptor beta chains below, sequenced in a study of T cell responses to AZD1222 COVID-19 vaccine. The assay was immunoSEQ multiplex PCR, and TCRdb's table has in-frame clones only and misses some. The table includes about 49,000 clones, 70% to 85% detected once. The sample was peripheral blood, taken on day 0 of MenACWY control vaccination. Source of these receptors: an adult in good health.

J is TRBJ1-5 and V is TRBV29-1; no reliable D call. The CDR3 sequence is 13 residues long. Per germline, CDR1 SQVTM and CDR2 ANQGSEA. V lost 4 bases, J lost 0 bases, and 7 bases lay in between. CDR3 DNA: TGCAGCGTTGGCGACTATAGCAATCAGCCCCAGCATTTT. Its protein product is CSVGDYSNQPQHF. The whole variable domain, remainder taken from reference TRBV29-1 and TRBJ1-5, is SAVISQKPSRDICQRGTSLTIQCQVDSQVTMMFWYRQQPGQSLTLIATANQGSEATYESGFVIDKFPISRPNLTFSTLTVSNMSPEDSSIYLCSVGDYSNQPQHFGDGTRLSIL.

The chain couples TRBV19 to TRBJ2-5; a possible D gene is TRBD2 (6 bases). Germline values: CDR1 LNHDA, CDR2 SQIVND (reference sequence). This CDR3 is 16 amino acids long. V lost 4 bases to trimming and J lost 4 bases, with 19 bases between them. DNA for the CDR3: TGTGCCAGTAGTAACTCCGGGACGGGGGTCGGAGAGACCCAGTACTTC. Translated, it gives CASSNSGTGVGETQYF.

V and J are TRBV11-2 and TRBJ1-6, with D maybe TRBD1 (6 bases). The ends were cut back, 4 bases at V and 10 bases at J, with 14 bases in the middle. CDR1 SGHAT and CDR2 FQNNGV come from the germline V gene. The CDR3 loop spans 14 amino acids. CDR3 sequence reads: CASSSRAGGSPLHF. CDR3 nucleotides: TGTGCCAGCAGCTCCCGTGCGGGGGGCTCACCCCTCCACTTT.

The chain couples TRBV4-1 to TRBJ1-2, with D possibly being TRBD1 (5 bases). Germline V gene sequence: CDR1 MGHRA, CDR2 YSYEKL. This CDR3 has 15 residues. V was clipped by 0 bases and J by 5 bases, with 13 bases between them. In DNA form, the CDR3 reads TGCGCCAGCAGCCAAGAGGGGACGGCTCCTTATGGCTACACCTTC. Its translation: CASSQEGTAPYGYTF.

The chain carries TRBV18 and TRBJ2-1; D is undetermined. This CDR3 comprises 15 residues. Trimming stripped 6 bases from V and 0 bases from J, with 12 bases between. Germline V CDR1 and CDR2: KGHSH, LQKENI. The CDR3 protein is CASSPRAFSYNEQFF. In nucleotides, the CDR3 is TGTGCCAGCTCTCCCCGGGCGTTCTCCTACAATGAGCAGTTCTTC.

A few counts support this clone. The V call is TRBV19, the J call TRBJ1-1; a possible D gene is TRBD1 (6 bases). The V gene lost 5 bases and the J gene lost 2 bases, with 18 bases spanning the gap. The CDR3 runs 16 residues. Germline V gene sequence: CDR1 LNHDA, CDR2 SQIVND (reference sequence). The CDR3 loop is CASSLGTLQGNTEAFF. In DNA, the CDR3 is TGTGCCAGTAGTCTAGGGACACTACAGGGAAACACTGAAGCTTTCTTT.

This clone has at least ten counts. The chain carries TRBV5-4 and TRBJ1-2; TRBD1 is a possible D gene (6 bases). V lost 5 bases to trimming and J lost 5 bases, with 16 bases between them. The CDR3 consists of 14 residues. Germline-derived CDR1 and CDR2 are SGHNT and YYREEE (reference sequence). As DNA, the CDR3 is TGTGCCAGCAGACAGCAGGGGATTGAGTATGGCTACACCTTC. Its translation: CASRQQGIEYGYTF.

This clone was detected once. This chain links TRBV4-2 with TRBJ2-3, with D possibly matching TRBD2 (6 bases). The V gene lost 2 bases and the J gene lost 2 bases, with 14 bases spanning the gap. CDR1 LGHNA and CDR2 YNFKEQ come from the germline V gene. The CDR3 sequence is 16 residues long. The CDR3 protein is CASSQHRDSTTDTQYF. CDR3 DNA: TGTGCCAGCAGCCAACACCGGGACTCTACCACAGATACGCAGTATTTT.

The chain is built from TRBV19 and TRBJ1-2; D call uncertain. Trimming left V 6 bases short and J 8 bases short, with 10 bases between. The CDR3 loop spans 11 amino acids. Per the germline V gene, CDR1 is LNHDA and CDR2 is SQIVND (reference sequence). The CDR3 reads CASSPSLGYTF. The CDR3 DNA reads TGTGCCAGTAGCCCCAGTCTGGGCTACACCTTC.

J is TRBJ2-7 and V is TRBV6-1; D possibly corresponds to TRBD1 (5 bases). The CDR3 length is 16 residues. Germline V gene sequence: CDR1 MNHNS, CDR2 SASEGT. V dropped 4 bases and J dropped 2 bases, with 18 bases sitting between them. DNA for the CDR3: TGTGCCAGCAGTGGCCTTCAAGGGGCCTTTACCTACGAGCAGTACTTC. Encoded protein: CASSGLQGAFTYEQYF.

About this clone: The DNA is omitted, as the CDR3 cannot be located on it reliably, and the CDR3 follows TCRdb's listing. This chain links TRBV2 with TRBJ1-1. The CDR3 contains 12 residues when both ends are counted. From germline, CDR1 is SNHLY and CDR2 FYNNEI. The CDR3 is CASHISTSEAFF.

This clone was recorded once. The chain couples TRBV18 to TRBJ2-2; a possible D gene is TRBD2 (6 bases). This CDR3 is built from 16 residues. V was clipped by 3 bases and J by 1 base, with 12 bases between them. Germline CDR1 is KGHSH and CDR2 is LQKENI. CDR3 sequence: CASSPRPEGNTGELFF. The DNA for the CDR3 is TGTGCCAGCTCACCCCGGCCGGAGGGGAACACCGGGGAGCTGTTTTTT.

The chain links TRBV10-2 to TRBJ2-5, with 9 bases lining up with TRBD2. Germline assignment: CDR1 WSHSY and CDR2 SAAADI. The CDR3 is made up of 16 amino acids. V was clipped by 2 bases and J by 9 bases; unmatched bases: 13. CDR3 residues: CASSEGVAGEGEAQYF. The CDR3 region has the DNA TGCGCCAGCAGTGAGGGGGTAGCGGGAGAAGGTGAGGCCCAGTACTTC.

This clone has just a few counts. This chain uses TRBV18 with TRBJ2-2, with TRBD2 matching 13 bases. Germline assignment: CDR1 KGHSH and CDR2 LQKENI. V gave up 0 bases and J gave up 5 bases; unmatched junction bases: 3. There are 17 residues in the CDR3. CDR3 nucleotides: TGTGCCAGCTCACCACCGAGACTAGCGGGGGGAACCGGGGAGCTGTTTTTT. Translation: CASSPPRLAGGTGELFF.

The chain employs TRBV3-1 (or the pseudogene TRBV3-2) and TRBJ1-1; D not resolved. Germline CDR1 is LGHDT and CDR2 is YNNKEL (reference sequence). With 6 bases removed from V and 5 bases from J, the gap between germline ends came to 16 bases. The CDR3 loop spans 14 amino acids. CDR3 DNA: TGTGCCAGCAGACTGGGGTCGGGAGAAACTGAAGCTTTCTTT. This sequence encodes CASRLGSGETEAFF.

The rearrangement uses TRBV5-1 and TRBJ1-6; TRBD1 is a possible D gene (6 bases). Germline values: CDR1 SGHRS, CDR2 YFSETQ. CDR3 length: 19 amino acids. Trimming cost V 4 bases and J 4 bases, with 24 bases left between them. CDR3 protein: CASSPSVGRAGDYNSPLHF. Written as DNA, the CDR3 is TGCGCCAGCAGCCCCTCCGTCGGCCGTGCAGGGGATTATAATTCACCCCTCCACTTT.

The chain combines TRBV7-9 with TRBJ1-5; tentatively, D is TRBD1 (5 bases). This CDR3 comprises 13 residues. Trimming removed 5 bases from V and 3 bases from J, with 8 bases in between. CDR1 and CDR2 (germline): SEHNR, FQNEAQ (reference sequence). The CDR3 DNA follows: TGTGCCAGCAGCGACAGCAACAATCAGCCCCAGCATTTT. Amino acid sequence: CASSDSNNQPQHF.

This chain connects TRBV5-4 to TRBJ1-1; D gene uncertain. The V and J ends lost 4 bases and 0 bases respectively, with 10 bases between them. There are 14 residues in the CDR3. From germline, CDR1 is SGHNT and CDR2 YYREEE (reference sequence). The CDR3 region has the DNA TGTGCCAGCAGCAGTTATACACTGAACACTGAAGCTTTCTTT. It is translated as CASSSYTLNTEAFF.

V gene TRBV5-1 combines with J gene TRBJ1-1; possibly TRBD1 for D (6 bases). This CDR3 has 16 residues. The V gene's germline CDR1 is SGHRS and CDR2 YFSETQ. Trimming removed 0 bases at V and 2 bases at J, with 14 bases between. The CDR3 bases are TGCGCCAGCAGCTTGGCCCCGCAGGGGCGCAACACTGAAGCTTTCTTT. It is translated as CASSLAPQGRNTEAFF.

The chain recombines TRBV6-4 with TRBJ2-2; 9 bases line up with TRBD2. Trimming took 5 bases from V and 3 from J; bases not matched to a gene: 4. Germline assignment: CDR1 MRHNA and CDR2 SNTAGT. The CDR3 consists of 15 residues. Written as DNA, the CDR3 is TGTGCCAGCAGTATAGCGGGAGAACACACCGGGGAGCTGTTTTTT. It specifies CASSIAGEHTGELFF.

This clone was seen only a few times. The chain couples TRBV10-3 to TRBJ1-1; D is perhaps TRBD1 (5 bases). Trimming stripped 2 bases from V and 1 base from J, with 17 bases between. The CDR3 is 17 amino acids. In germline, CDR1 is ENHRY, CDR2 SYGVKD. The CDR3 region is CAISEGNYRSRNTEAFF. The CDR3 nucleotides read TGTGCCATCAGTGAGGGGAACTACAGGTCTCGGAACACTGAAGCTTTCTTT.

The genes are TRBV5-4 and TRBJ2-1; 9 bases map to TRBD2. CDR1 is SGHNT, CDR2 YYREEE, per germline (reference sequence). There are 12 residues in the CDR3. J lost 12 bases, V lost 2 bases, and 3 bases had no gene match. CDR3 in amino acids: CASSLAGGVQFF. Here the CDR3 DNA reads TGTGCCAGCAGCTTAGCGGGAGGAGTGCAGTTCTTC. Supplemented by reference TRBV5-4 and TRBJ2-1, the full variable domain reads ETGVTQSPTHLIKTRGQQVTLRCSSQSGHNTVSWYQQALGQGPQFIFQYYREEENGRGNFPPRFSGLQFPNYSSELNVNALELDDSALYLCASSLAGGVQFFGPGTRLTVL.

The CDR3 region is CASSLWGGLANTGELFF. CDR3 DNA sequence: TGCGCCAGCAGCTTGTGGGGCGGCCTAGCGAACACCGGGGAGCTGTTTTTT. V usage is TRBV5-1 and J usage is TRBJ2-2; TRBD1 might be the D (5 bases). The germline V gene encodes CDR1 SGHRS and CDR2 YFSETQ. This CDR3 has 17 residues. V was trimmed by 1 base and J by 0 bases, leaving 13 bases between them.

This chain joins TRBV28 and TRBJ2-3, with unresolved D. The CDR3 contains 12 residues. Between the trimmed V and J ends, which lost 6 bases and 3 bases, there was a span of 7 bases. CDR1 MDHEN and CDR2 SYDVKM come from the germline V gene. Here the CDR3 DNA reads TGTGCCAGCAGGGTTGCAACAGATACGCAGTATTTT. This translates into CASRVATDTQYF.

The chain is built from TRBV29-1 and TRBJ2-7; tentative D call: TRBD2 (6 bases). Germline loops: CDR1 SQVTM, CDR2 ANQGSEA. This CDR3 comprises 15 residues. Between the trimmed V and J ends, which lost 0 bases and 7 bases, there was a span of 19 bases. The CDR3 reads CSVEERRDGSWEQYF. DNA for the CDR3: TGCAGCGTTGAAGAGCGGCGGGATGGAAGTTGGGAGCAGTACTTC.

This clone was counted a few times. This chain joins TRBV18 and TRBJ2-2, with 8 positions matching TRBD1. The trim removed 4 bases at V and 2 bases at J, leaving 9 bases unmatched. This CDR3 is 17 amino acids long. Germline V lookup: CDR1 KGHSH, CDR2 LQKENI. In DNA, the CDR3 is TGTGCCAGCTCACGGACAGGGTCCCAGATAAACACCGGGGAGCTGTTTTTT. Translated: CASSRTGSQINTGELFF.

The CDR3 sequence is CASSQEGGTGYAPLHF. DNA for the CDR3: TGTGCCAGCAGCCAAGAGGGGGGGACAGGGTATGCACCCCTCCACTTT. This sequence joins TRBV3-1 (or the pseudogene TRBV3-2) and TRBJ1-6, with 9 bases that match TRBD1. Losses at the gene ends were 0 bases for V and 11 bases for J; bases not matched to a gene: 8. This CDR3 region has 16 residues. Germline V CDR1 and CDR2: LGHDT, YNNKEL (reference sequence).